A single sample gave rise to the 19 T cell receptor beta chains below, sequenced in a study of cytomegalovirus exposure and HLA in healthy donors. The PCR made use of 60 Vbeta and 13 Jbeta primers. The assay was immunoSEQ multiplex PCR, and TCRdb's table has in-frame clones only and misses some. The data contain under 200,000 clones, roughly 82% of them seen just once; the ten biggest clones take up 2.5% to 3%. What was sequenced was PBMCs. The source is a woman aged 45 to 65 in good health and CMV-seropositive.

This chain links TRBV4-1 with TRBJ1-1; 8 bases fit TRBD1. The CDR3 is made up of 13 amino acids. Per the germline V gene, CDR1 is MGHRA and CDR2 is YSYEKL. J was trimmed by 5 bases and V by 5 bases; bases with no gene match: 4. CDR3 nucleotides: TGCGCCAGCAGCAGGACAGGGAGGACTGAAGCTTTCTTT. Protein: CASSRTGRTEAFF.

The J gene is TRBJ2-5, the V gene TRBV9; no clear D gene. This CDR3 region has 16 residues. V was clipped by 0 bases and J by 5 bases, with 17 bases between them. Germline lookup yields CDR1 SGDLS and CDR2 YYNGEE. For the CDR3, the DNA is TGTGCCAGCAGCGTAGACCCAGGCTTGGGCAGTGAGACCCAGTACTTC. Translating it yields CASSVDPGLGSETQYF.

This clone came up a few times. The CDR3 coding sequence is TGCGCCAGCAGCGAAAGTTCCTATTACGAGCAGTACTTC. Residues: CASSESSYYEQYF. The rearrangement joins TRBV4-1 to TRBJ2-7; D is uncertain. The V gene lost 5 bases and the J gene lost 4 bases, with 12 bases spanning the gap. CDR3 length: 13 amino acids. Germline values: CDR1 MGHRA, CDR2 YSYEKL.

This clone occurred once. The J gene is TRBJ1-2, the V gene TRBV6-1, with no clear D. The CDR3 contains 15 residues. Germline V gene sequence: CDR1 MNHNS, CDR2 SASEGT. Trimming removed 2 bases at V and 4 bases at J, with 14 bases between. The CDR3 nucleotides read TGTGCCAGCAGTGAACTCTTCGTTCGGGGCTATGGCTACACCTTC. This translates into CASSELFVRGYGYTF.

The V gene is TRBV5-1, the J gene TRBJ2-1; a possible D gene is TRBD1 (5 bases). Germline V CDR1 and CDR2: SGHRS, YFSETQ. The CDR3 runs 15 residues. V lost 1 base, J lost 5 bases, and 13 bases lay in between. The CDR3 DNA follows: TGCGCCAGCAGCTTGCGCCCGGAAGGGGACAATGAGCAGTTCTTC. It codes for CASSLRPEGDNEQFF.

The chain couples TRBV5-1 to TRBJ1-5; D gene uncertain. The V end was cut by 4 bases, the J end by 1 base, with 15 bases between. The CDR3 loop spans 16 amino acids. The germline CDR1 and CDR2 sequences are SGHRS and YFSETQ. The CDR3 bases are TGCGCCAGCAGCCTGGGTGAGGGATCGAGCAATCAGCCCCAGCATTTT. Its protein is CASSLGEGSSNQPQHF.

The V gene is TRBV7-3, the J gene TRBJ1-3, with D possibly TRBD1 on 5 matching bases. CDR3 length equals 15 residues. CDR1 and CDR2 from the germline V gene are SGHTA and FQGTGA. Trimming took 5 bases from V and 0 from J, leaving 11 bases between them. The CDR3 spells CASSADSRSGNTIYF. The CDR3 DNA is TGTGCCAGCAGCGCCGACAGCCGCTCTGGAAACACCATATATTTT.

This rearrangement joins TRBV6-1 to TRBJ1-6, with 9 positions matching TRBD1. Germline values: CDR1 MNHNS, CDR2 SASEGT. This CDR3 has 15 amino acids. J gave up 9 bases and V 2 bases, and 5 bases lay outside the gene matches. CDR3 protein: CASSESTGGLSPLHF. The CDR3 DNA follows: TGTGCCAGCAGTGAAAGTACAGGGGGCCTTTCACCCCTCCACTTT.

Here the CDR3 DNA reads TGTGCCAGCAGCTTGTGGGGAGCGGGGCAGCCCCAGCATTTT. It translates to CASSLWGAGQPQHF. V usage is TRBV5-8 and J usage is TRBJ1-5; unclear D gene. The germline CDR1 and CDR2 sequences are SGHTS and YDEGEE. The CDR3 spans 14 residues. Trimming took 1 base from V and 7 from J, leaving 12 bases between them. The full variable domain, its missing parts supplied by reference TRBV5-8 and TRBJ1-5, is EAGVTQSPTHLIKTRGQQATLRCSPISGHTSVYWYQQALGLGLQFLLWYDEGEERNRGNFPPRFSGRQFPNYSSELNVNALELEDSALYLCASSLWGAGQPQHFGDGTRLSIL.

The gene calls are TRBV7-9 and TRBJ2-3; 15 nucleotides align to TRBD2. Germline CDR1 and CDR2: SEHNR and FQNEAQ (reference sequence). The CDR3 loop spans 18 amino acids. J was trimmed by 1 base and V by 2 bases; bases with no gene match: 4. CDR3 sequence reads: CASSLLRTSGGGTDTQYF. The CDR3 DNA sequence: TGTGCCAGCAGCTTACTACGGACTAGCGGGGGGGGCACAGATACGCAGTATTTT.

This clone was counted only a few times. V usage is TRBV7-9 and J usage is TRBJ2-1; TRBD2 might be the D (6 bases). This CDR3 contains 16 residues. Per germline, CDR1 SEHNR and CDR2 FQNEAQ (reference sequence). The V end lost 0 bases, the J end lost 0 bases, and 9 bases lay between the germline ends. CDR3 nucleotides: TGTGCCAGCAGCTTAGCCCGGGGGAGCTCCTACAATGAGCAGTTCTTC. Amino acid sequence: CASSLARGSSYNEQFF.

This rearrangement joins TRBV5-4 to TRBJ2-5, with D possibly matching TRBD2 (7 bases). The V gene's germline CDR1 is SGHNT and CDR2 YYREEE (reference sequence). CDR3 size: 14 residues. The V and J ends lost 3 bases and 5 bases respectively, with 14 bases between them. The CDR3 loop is CASSSKGGDETQYF. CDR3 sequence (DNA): TGTGCCAGCAGCTCGAAGGGGGGGGATGAGACCCAGTACTTC.

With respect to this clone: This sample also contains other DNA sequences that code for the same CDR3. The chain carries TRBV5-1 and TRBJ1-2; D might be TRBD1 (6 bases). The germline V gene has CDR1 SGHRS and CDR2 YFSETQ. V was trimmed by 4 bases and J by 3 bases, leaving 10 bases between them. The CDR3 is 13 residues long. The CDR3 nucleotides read TGCGCCAGCAGCGAACAGGGCGACTATGGCTACACCTTC. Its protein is CASSEQGDYGYTF. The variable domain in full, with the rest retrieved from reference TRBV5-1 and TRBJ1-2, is KAGVTQTPRYLIKTRGQQVTLSCSPISGHRSVSWYQQTPGQGLQFLFEYFSETQRNKGNFPGRFSGRQFSNSRSEMNVSTLELGDSALYLCASSEQGDYGYTFGSGTRLTVV.

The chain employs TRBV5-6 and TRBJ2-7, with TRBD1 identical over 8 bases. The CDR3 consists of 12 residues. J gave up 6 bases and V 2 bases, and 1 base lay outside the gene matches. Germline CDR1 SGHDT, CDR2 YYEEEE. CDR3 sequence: CASSFTGGEQYF. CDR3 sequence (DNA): TGTGCCAGCAGCTTTACAGGGGGCGAGCAGTACTTC.

CDR3: CASSPRDRVYNEQFF. Written as DNA, the CDR3 is TGTGCCAGCAGCCCCCGGGACAGGGTCTACAATGAGCAGTTCTTC. The V and J genes are TRBV7-8 and TRBJ2-1; 9 positions match TRBD1. There are 15 residues in the CDR3. The germline gives CDR1 SGHVS, CDR2 FQNEAQ. After removal of 5 bases from V and 3 bases from J, the junction contained 5 bases not matched to a gene.

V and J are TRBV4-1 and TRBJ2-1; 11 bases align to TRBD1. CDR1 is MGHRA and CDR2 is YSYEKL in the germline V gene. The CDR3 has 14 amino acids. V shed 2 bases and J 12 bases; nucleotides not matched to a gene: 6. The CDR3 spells CASSQPGQGEGQFF. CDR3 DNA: TGCGCCAGCAGCCAACCGGGACAGGGGGAAGGGCAGTTCTTC.

CDR3 bases: TGTGCCAGCAGCGAGTGGACAGGGCTCGACAATGAGCAGTTCTTC. Its translation is CASSEWTGLDNEQFF. The chain has TRBV9 and TRBJ2-1; TRBD1 matches at 8 bases. The germline V gene encodes CDR1 SGDLS and CDR2 YYNGEE. V was pared by 3 bases and J by 5 bases, with 7 bases of the junction left unmatched. The CDR3 consists of 15 residues.

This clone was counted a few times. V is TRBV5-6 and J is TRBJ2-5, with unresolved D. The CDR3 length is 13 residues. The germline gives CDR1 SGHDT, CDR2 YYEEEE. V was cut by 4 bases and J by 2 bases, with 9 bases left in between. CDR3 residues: CASSATKQETQYF. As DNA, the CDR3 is TGTGCCAGCAGCGCGACAAAACAAGAGACCCAGTACTTC.

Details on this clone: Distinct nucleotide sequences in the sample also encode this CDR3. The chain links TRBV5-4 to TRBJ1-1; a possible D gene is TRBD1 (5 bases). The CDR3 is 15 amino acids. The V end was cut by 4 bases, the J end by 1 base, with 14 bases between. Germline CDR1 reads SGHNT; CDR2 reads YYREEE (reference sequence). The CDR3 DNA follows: TGTGCCAGCAGCCCCGGGGGGACTGGGAACACTGAAGCTTTCTTT. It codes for CASSPGGTGNTEAFF.